The subject of this entry is one TCR beta chain. Its antigen is undetermined. The sample originates from a study of shared clonotypes between healthy human individuals. Points from the study as a whole: All-four-donor shared clonotypes had higher generation probabilities than non-shared clonotypes did. The low donor count limited represented genetic and exposure-history diversity.

CD8 cells classed as naive were CD45RO-negative and positively selected for CCR7, excluding terminally differentiated effector memory CD45RA+ cells. Several immunoSEQ 96-well plates shared each subset's DNA, each plate a replicate. Using immunoSEQ multiplex PCR, the repertoire was profiled, and TCRdb retains in-frame clones only, with some absent. The sample yields millions of clones, approximately 94% seen once. The material sequenced was naive CD8+ T cells from PBMCs. The TCR comes from a man between 18 and 29 years old in good health. Some clones in this sample may be carry-over from other donors' samples.

In DNA form, the CDR3 reads TGTGCCAGCAGCCTCGGGGGTAACAAAAACATTCAGTACTTC. Translating gives CASSLGGNKNIQYF. The J gene is TRBJ2-4, the V gene TRBV14; a weak D match, TRBD2 (6 bases). The CDR3 is made up of 14 amino acids. The germline V gene has CDR1 SGHDN and CDR2 FVKESK. Trimming shortened V by 4 bases and J by 3 bases, and 10 bases separated the two germline ends. The entire variable domain, with the rest obtained from reference TRBV14 and TRBJ2-4, is as follows: EAGVTQFPSHSVIEKGQTVTLRCDPISGHDNLYWYRRVMGKEIKFLLHFVKESKQDESGMPNNRFLAERTGGTYSTLKVQPAELEDSGVYFCASSLGGNKNIQYFGAGTRLSVL.